Below are 23 T cell receptor beta chains sequenced from a single sample in a study of blood T cell repertoires in COVID-19. Sequenced by immunoSEQ multiplex PCR; TCRdb stores in-frame clones only, minus some. The sample yields roughly 130,000 clones, approximately 90% seen once. Sequences were obtained from peripheral blood. The receptors here all came from a human donor with COVID-19, enrolled during active disease. The donor label of this sample is uncertain.

The chain joins TRBV27 to TRBJ2-3; no clear D. This CDR3 has 16 amino acids. V was shortened by 5 bases and J by 7 bases, with 22 bases between the two germline ends. Germline V gene lookup returns CDR1 MNHEY and CDR2 SMNVEV (reference sequence). The CDR3 region is CASSPVYSFTSNTQYF. The CDR3 DNA follows: TGTGCCAGCAGTCCAGTTTATAGCTTTACGTCAAATACGCAGTATTTT.

The chain has TRBV5-5 and TRBJ2-7; D might be TRBD2 (10 bases). Germline CDR1 SGHKS, CDR2 YYEKEE (reference sequence). The CDR3 extends over 19 amino acids. Between the trimmed V and J ends, which lost 3 bases and 3 bases, there was a span of 28 bases. CDR3 DNA sequence: TGTGCCAGCAGCTCGAGTACAGGGGGCGAAGCGGGAGGGATCTACGAGCAGTACTTC. Amino acids: CASSSSTGGEAGGIYEQYF.

CDR3 residues: CASSLSGGSGYTF. CDR3 DNA: TGTGCCAGCAGTTTATCGGGGGGAAGTGGCTACACCTTC. The V gene is TRBV27, the J gene TRBJ1-2, with a tentative D call TRBD1 (5 bases). Trimming stripped 0 bases from V and 7 bases from J, with 9 bases between. This CDR3 has 13 amino acids. CDR1 and CDR2 from the germline V gene are MNHEY and SMNVEV (reference sequence).

The chain joins TRBV11-2 to TRBJ2-1, with a possible D match to TRBD1 (5 bases). Trimming stripped 3 bases from V and 4 bases from J, with 13 bases between. From germline, CDR1 is SGHAT and CDR2 FQNNGV. There are 15 residues in the CDR3. DNA of the CDR3: TGTGCCAGCAGCTTTTCCTCCTCAGGGTACAATGAGCAGTTCTTC. The encoded protein is CASSFSSSGYNEQFF.

The gene calls are TRBV10-2 and TRBJ2-5, with 9 bases that match TRBD1. Germline CDR1 and CDR2: WSHSY and SAAADI. The V segment lost 6 bases and the J segment 4 bases; nucleotides outside the gene matches: 9. The CDR3 length is 15 residues. The CDR3 sequence is CASSDPGTGSETQYF. The CDR3 coding sequence is TGCGCCAGCAGCGATCCCGGGACAGGGTCAGAGACCCAGTACTTC.

The rearrangement uses TRBV28 and TRBJ1-5, with 8 bases identical to TRBD1. Germline CDR1 reads MDHEN; CDR2 reads SYDVKM. The CDR3 covers 15 residues. Losses at the gene ends were 4 bases for V and 7 bases for J; bases not matched to a gene: 9. The CDR3 DNA follows: TGTGCCAGCAGTTCCCCCAGCAGGGGGCAACAGCCCCAGCATTTT. Its protein is CASSSPSRGQQPQHF.

This clone has only one observation. The rearrangement joins TRBV5-4 to TRBJ2-1, with 11 bases identical to TRBD1. The germline gives CDR1 SGHNT, CDR2 YYREEE (reference sequence). The CDR3 length is 18 residues. V was pared by 5 bases and J by 1 base, with 11 bases of the junction left unmatched. CDR3 coding DNA: TGTGCCAGCAGAGGAGGACAGGGGGCAGAAGAATCCTACAATGAGCAGTTCTTC. This sequence encodes CASRGGQGAEESYNEQFF. Filled out from reference TRBV5-4 and TRBJ2-1, the complete variable domain reads ETGVTQSPTHLIKTRGQQVTLRCSSQSGHNTVSWYQQALGQGPQFIFQYYREEENGRGNFPPRFSGLQFPNYSSELNVNALELDDSALYLCASRGGQGAEESYNEQFFGPGTRLTVL.

CDR3: CASSVGGGAETQYF. In DNA, the CDR3 is TGTGCCAGCAGCGTAGGCGGGGGGGCGGAGACCCAGTACTTC. The chain couples TRBV9 to TRBJ2-5, with 9 bases lining up with TRBD2. Per the germline V gene, CDR1 is SGDLS and CDR2 is YYNGEE. The length of the CDR3 is 14 residues. After removal of 0 bases from V and 5 bases from J, the junction contained 2 bases not matched to a gene.

This chain uses TRBV29-1 with TRBJ1-2; 7 nucleotides line up with TRBD1. Germline V gene lookup returns CDR1 SQVTM and CDR2 ANQGSEA. This CDR3 comprises 12 residues. Germline trimming cut 6 bases from V and 8 bases from J; bases unmatched to any gene: 9. CDR3 region: CSVRQGKWGYTF. The CDR3 region has the DNA TGCAGCGTGAGACAGGGAAAATGGGGCTACACCTTC.

V is TRBV11-2 and J is TRBJ2-3; TRBD2 matches 7 bases. V trimming: 1 base; J trimming: 2 bases; junction bases outside the gene matches: 9. Germline V CDR1 and CDR2: SGHAT, FQNNGV. The CDR3 totals 17 residues. CDR3 sequence (DNA): TGTGCCAGCAGCTTAGTTCGTCGGGGGGAGAACACAGATACGCAGTATTTT. The encoded protein is CASSLVRRGENTDTQYF.

The gene calls are TRBV6-5 and TRBJ1-2; 7 nucleotides match TRBD1. V gave up 4 bases and J gave up 1 base; unmatched junction bases: 9. The CDR3 spans 16 residues. CDR1 is MNHEY, CDR2 SVGAGI, per germline. In DNA form, the CDR3 reads TGTGCCAGCAGTTTTGACCGGGACAGACATAACTATGGCTACACCTTC. It translates to CASSFDRDRHNYGYTF.

The chain is built from TRBV5-6 and TRBJ1-5; 7 bases are a match to TRBD1. J gave up 0 bases and V 4 bases, and 4 bases lay outside the gene matches. CDR1 and CDR2 from the germline V gene are SGHDT and YYEEEE. There are 15 residues in the CDR3. The CDR3 DNA is TGTGCCAGCAGCAGGGGACAGAATAGCAATCAGCCCCAGCATTTT. Protein product: CASSRGQNSNQPQHF.

This clone was counted once. This rearrangement joins TRBV18 to TRBJ1-4; 8 positions agree with TRBD1. This CDR3 is built from 15 residues. V lost 4 bases and J lost 6; bases outside the gene matches: 7. Germline V gene data show CDR1 as KGHSH and CDR2 as LQKENI. This chain's CDR3 is CASSRSTGVDEKLFF. Here the CDR3 DNA reads TGTGCCAGCTCACGATCGACAGGGGTGGATGAAAAACTGTTTTTT. The complete variable domain, with remaining parts taken from reference TRBV18 and TRBJ1-4, reads NAGVMQNPRHLVRRRGQEARLRCSPMKGHSHVYWYRQLPEEGLKFMVYLQKENIIDESGMPKERFSAEFPKEGPSILRIQQVVRGDSAAYFCASSRSTGVDEKLFFGSGTQLSVL.

CDR3 residues: CASSLPGLRYQPQHF. CDR3 sequence (DNA): TGTGCCAGCAGCTTGCCGGGACTCAGGTATCAGCCCCAGCATTTT. The chain has TRBV11-3 and TRBJ1-5, with D tentatively TRBD1 (5 bases). Trimming left V 3 bases short and J 5 bases short, with 14 bases between. Germline values: CDR1 SGHNT, CDR2 YENEEA. The CDR3 spans 15 residues.

The gene calls are TRBV18 and TRBJ1-1, with TRBD1 matching 11 bases. The CDR3 is made up of 17 amino acids. The junction had 10 bases not matched to a gene; V was cut back by 6 bases and J by 1 base. Per the germline V gene, CDR1 is KGHSH and CDR2 is LQKENI. For the CDR3, the DNA is TGTGCCAGCTCCTTGGACAGGGGGCGAATCAAGAACACTGAAGCTTTCTTT. It encodes CASSLDRGRIKNTEAFF.

The J gene is TRBJ2-5, the V gene TRBV19; 7 bases are a match to TRBD2. The CDR3 extends over 15 amino acids. V lost 6 bases and J lost 1; bases outside the gene matches: 8. Germline values: CDR1 LNHDA, CDR2 SQIVND (reference sequence). The CDR3 here is CASSLGLAAQETQYF. The DNA for the CDR3 is TGTGCCAGTAGCCTGGGGCTAGCGGCCCAAGAGACCCAGTACTTC.

In its sample, this clone was seen a few times. The chain carries TRBV5-1 and TRBJ2-3; TRBD1 aligns across 8 bases. Germline loops: CDR1 SGHRS, CDR2 YFSETQ. This CDR3 spans 14 amino acids. The ends lost 4 bases at V and 3 bases at J; junction bases unmatched: 4. The CDR3 bases are TGCGCCAGCAGCCCAGGACAGGGAACAGATACGCAGTATTTT. As protein: CASSPGQGTDTQYF. Full variable domain (remainder filled in from reference TRBV5-1 and TRBJ2-3): KAGVTQTPRYLIKTRGQQVTLSCSPISGHRSVSWYQQTPGQGLQFLFEYFSETQRNKGNFPGRFSGRQFSNSRSEMNVSTLELGDSALYLCASSPGQGTDTQYFGPGTRLTVL.

The CDR3 sequence: CASSRLATGRETQYF. Written as DNA, the CDR3 is TGTGCCAGCAGCCGACTCGCGACAGGGAGAGAGACCCAGTACTTC. J is TRBJ2-5 and V is TRBV7-7, with 7 bases that match TRBD1. This CDR3 contains 15 residues. Germline CDR1 and CDR2: SSHAT and FNYEAQ (reference sequence). The trim removed 5 bases at V and 4 bases at J, leaving 10 bases unmatched. The whole variable domain, remainder taken from reference TRBV7-7 and TRBJ2-5, is GAGVSQSPRYKVTKRGQDVTLRCDPISSHATLYWYQQALGQGPEFLTYFNYEAQPDKSGLPSDRFSAERPEGSISTLTIQRTEQRDSAMYRCASSRLATGRETQYFGPGTRLLVL.

This sequence joins TRBV5-5 and TRBJ1-1; D perhaps matches TRBD1 (5 bases). Looked up from germline, CDR1 is SGHKS and CDR2 is YYEKEE (reference sequence). The length of the CDR3 is 13 residues. The V and J ends lost 5 bases and 4 bases respectively, with 12 bases between them. CDR3 sequence (DNA): TGTGCCAGCAGTTGGGGGGAGATCACTGAAGCTTTCTTT. It translates to CASSWGEITEAFF. Full variable domain (remainder filled in from reference TRBV5-5 and TRBJ1-1): DAGVTQSPTHLIKTRGQQVTLRCSPISGHKSVSWYQQVLGQGPQFIFQYYEKEERGRGNFPDRFSARQFPNYSSELNVNALLLGDSALYLCASSWGEITEAFFGQGTRLTVV.

The chain has TRBV3-1 (or the pseudogene TRBV3-2) and TRBJ2-1, with D possibly TRBD1 on 6 matching bases. With 1 base removed from V and 5 bases from J, the gap between germline ends came to 15 bases. Germline-derived CDR1 and CDR2 are LGHDT and YNNKEL (reference sequence). This CDR3 is built from 16 residues. The CDR3 bases are TGTGCCAGCAGCCAAGTGATGGGGGCTGGCAACAATGAGCAGTTCTTC. It encodes CASSQVMGAGNNEQFF.

The rearrangement joins TRBV19 to TRBJ2-3, with 11 bases that match TRBD2. With 3 bases clipped from V and 4 bases from J, the junction kept 15 bases outside the gene matches. The CDR3 is 19 residues long. Per the germline V gene, CDR1 is LNHDA and CDR2 is SQIVND (reference sequence). The CDR3 DNA sequence: TGTGCCAGTAGTATTGGCTGGGCTAGCGGGGGGAGTAGGGCAGATACGCAGTATTTT. Protein: CASSIGWASGGSRADTQYF. Full variable domain (remainder filled in from reference TRBV19 and TRBJ2-3): DGGITQSPKYLFRKEGQNVTLSCEQNLNHDAMYWYRQDPGQGLRLIYYSQIVNDFQKGDIAEGYSVSREKKESFPLTVTSAQKNPTAFYLCASSIGWASGGSRADTQYFGPGTRLTVL.

CDR3 residues: CASSTYRGRITDTQYF. CDR3 DNA sequence: TGTGCCAGCAGCACCTACAGGGGGCGGATCACAGATACGCAGTATTTT. The chain employs TRBV11-2 and TRBJ2-3, with TRBD1 matching 9 bases. Germline V gene data show CDR1 as SGHAT and CDR2 as FQNNGV. The trim removed 5 bases at V and 2 bases at J, leaving 8 bases unmatched. The CDR3 covers 16 residues.

In this sample, this clone turned up once. The V call is TRBV28, the J call TRBJ2-7, with a tentative D call TRBD2 (5 bases). The CDR3 has 14 residues. Per the germline V gene, CDR1 is MDHEN and CDR2 is SYDVKM. V dropped 7 bases and J dropped 11 bases, with 24 bases sitting between them. The CDR3 DNA is TGTGCCAGCACCTTCGAGACTCAAACTAGAAGGAAGTACTTC. Translation: CASTFETQTRRKYF.